This T cell receptor beta chain was identified during a study of blood T cell repertoires in COVID-19. Background on the study: Specimens from acute and convalescent COVID-19 originated in the United States, Italy and Spain. The analysed material was cDNA or gDNA that came from T cells, B-cell-depleted T cells, or PBMCs.

V lost 1 base to trimming and J lost 8 bases, with 15 bases between them. Per germline, CDR1 SGHNT and CDR2 YYREEE (reference sequence). This CDR3 contains 14 residues. As originally analysed: Estimation of nucleated cell counts was performed using reference gene primer amplification. Libraries were prepared by immunoSEQ multiplex PCR; TCRdb keeps only in-frame clonotypes and omits some of them. Clone size and the V and J calls come from that table; the DNA yielded D and trimming. The table has 65,000 to 90,000 clones, 80% to 85% seen once. The specimen sequenced was peripheral blood. This TCR was sampled from a human donor in a cohort sampled during active COVID-19. V usage is TRBV5-4 and J usage is TRBJ1-2; D possibly corresponds to TRBD1 (6 bases). CDR3 in amino acids: CASSLPGEGWGYTF. CDR3 nucleotide sequence: TGTGCCAGCAGCTTGCCAGGGGAAGGTTGGGGCTACACCTTC.